This record looks at one TCR beta chain sequence and its context. This receptor's antigen is unknown. Nothing much larger sits one base from this clone, and base qualities are not available. The source of the sample is a study of T cell responses to AZD1222 COVID-19 vaccine (dated by TCRdb to the early 2020s). Looking at the study overall: AZD1222 recipients given second doses at about 4 weeks or at about 12 weeks were pooled, since spike-specific TCR depth and breadth were not found to differ between the two schedules. TCR sequencing was performed for 230 to 250 trial participants, of whom around 210 were given two doses of AZD1222 and around 25 were given two doses of MenACWY control vaccine. Trial participants were enrolled by age into 18-55, 56-69 and 70-plus year subgroups, with roughly 160, 29 and 62 TCR-sequenced participants respectively.

The time point label for this specimen denotes: baseline before first vaccination. The vaccinee samples were drawn from two UK trials, COV001 and COV002, one of which was a single-blind randomized controlled phase 2/3 trial testing AZD1222 (ChAdOx1 nCoV-19) in healthy adults. Trial participant PBMC samples were collected at day 0 and day 28 after the second dose for TCRbeta chain sequencing. On the study overall, not on this receptor specifically: Spike-specific TCR breadth and depth rose significantly after two AZD1222 doses compared with day 0 and with MenACWY recipients. Nearly half of unique spike-specific TCRs reportedly recognized epitopes outside regions mutated in the B.1.351 and B.1.1.7 variants. In the small 56-69-year group, the increase in depth fell short of significance, most likely because of low power. Participants were mostly white British, with more females than males. The authors suggested clonal diversity may have been underestimated. Conclusions about previously exposed vaccinees are limited because only five to seven AZD1222 recipients were SARS-CoV-2 seropositive at baseline. The vaccine-associated CD4 TCRs covered the entire spike protein, and the dominant responses fell in regions 160-218 and 743-854. Because no day 14 peak-response samples were available, the repertoires could be characterized only after the peak T cell response.

V loses 4 bases at its end and J loses 4 bases; junction bases beyond the gene matches: 4. Looking up the germline V gene (reference sequence) yields CDR1 LNHDA and CDR2 SQIVND. Measured from the cysteine to the phenylalanine, the CDR3 is 15 residues long. Only the CDR3 DNA is retained, 45 bases long and in frame from the first base. The CDR3 regions of human TCRbeta chains were analyzed by immunosequencing. As for the original processing: Repertoire TCRs were matched against a reference library of SARS-CoV-2-specific TCRs generated with the MIRA antigen-specificity platform. Breadth meant the fraction of unique TCRs that were SARS-CoV-2-associated, whereas depth meant the fraction of total T cells that were SARS-CoV-2-associated. Using the MIRA data, every spike-specific TCR was mapped to the spike region that the TCR reacted to and assigned to either a CD4 or a CD8 class. Log10-transformed breadth and depth values were compared by one-way ANOVA with Sidak's multiple comparisons tests. Not all clones reach the TCRdb copy of this immuneACCESS table, which keeps in-frame sequences only. Checked studies attribute under half of the gap to unresolved V genes and leave the rest unexplained. V, J and clone size reflect that table, while D and trimming were determined from the DNA. Counted in this sample were 150,000 to 200,000 clones; about 87% of them appeared once. The top ten constitute around 6.4% of the sample.

The source is an adult in good health. The chain is encoded by TRBV19 joined to TRBJ2-2; 9 central nucleotides agree with TRBD2. The material sequenced was peripheral blood, taken on day 0 of AZD1222 vaccination. The DNA is as follows: TGTGCCAGTAGTAAGATAGCGGGAGCCACCGGGGAGCTGTTTTTT. It specifies CASSKIAGATGELFF.